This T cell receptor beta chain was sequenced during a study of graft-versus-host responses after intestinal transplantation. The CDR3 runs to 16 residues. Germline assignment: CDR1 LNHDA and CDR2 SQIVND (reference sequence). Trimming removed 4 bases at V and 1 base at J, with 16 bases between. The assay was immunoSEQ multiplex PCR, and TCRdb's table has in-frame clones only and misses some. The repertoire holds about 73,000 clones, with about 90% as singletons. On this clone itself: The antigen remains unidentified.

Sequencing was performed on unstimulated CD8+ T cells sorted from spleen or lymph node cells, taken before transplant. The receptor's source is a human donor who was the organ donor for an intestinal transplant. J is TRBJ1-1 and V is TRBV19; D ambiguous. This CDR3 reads CASSSWQKYPNTEAFF. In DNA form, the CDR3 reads TGTGCCAGTAGTAGTTGGCAGAAGTACCCGAACACTGAAGCTTTCTTT.